The following is a T cell receptor beta chain sequence with its context. The antigen it binds to is not known. The input lacks base qualities; no much larger clone sits a single base away. The record originates from a study of blood T cell repertoires in COVID-19 (dated by TCRdb to the early 2020s). In terms of the full investigation: Collaborator samples came from the United States, Italy and Spain and covered acute and convalescent phases of COVID-19. The prospective study material was composed of cDNA or gDNA derived from T cells, B-cell-depleted T cells, or PBMCs. Deeply sampled blood TCRbeta repertoires from subjects exposed to, actively infected with, or recovered from COVID-19 were included in the dataset. The repertoires were released in a freely available public database intended as a resource for research on the immune response to SARS-CoV-2. Samples came from the ongoing ImmuneRACE study (first 160 participants) plus 1,254 subjects from 6 global collaborators. A de-identified subject ID, COVID-19 status, age in years and sex were almost always included in the sample metadata. HLA class I and class II types, where available, came from metadata supplied by the sample provider rather than from assay-based typing. On the study overall, not on this receptor specifically: How much clinical and demographic metadata was included differed by source and by participant, and the metadata was provided uncurated.

Each collaborating institution followed its own protocols to collect whole blood in K2EDTA tubes. For TCRbeta analysis, collaborator samples were shipped as frozen whole blood, as isolated PBMCs, or as DNA extracted from either sample type. The immunoSEQ Assay, a bias-controlled multiplex PCR, was used to amplify TCRbeta CDR3 regions from genomic DNA. As for the original processing: Nucleated cell counts per sample were estimated from amplification of reference gene primers within the assay. To quantify the absolute abundance of each unique TCRbeta CDR3 rearrangement, sequence reads were collapsed and filtered. Productive Simpson clonality was computed per sample as the square root of Simpson's diversity index over productive rearrangements. TCRdb holds this immuneACCESS table with in-frame rearrangements only. Some clones are missing; in checked studies, unresolved V genes explain under half, and the rest has no known cause. V, J and clone size were drawn from that table, and D and trimming were deduced from the DNA. This sample lists more than 70,000 clones; approximately 78% were detected once. The ten largest clones add up to less than 40% of the sample.

The V end loses 10 bases and the J end loses 0 bases, and a stretch of 13 bases separates them. CDR1 is given as LNHDA and CDR2 as SQIVND, both from the germline V gene (reference sequence). The CDR3 runs 14 amino acids, cysteine and phenylalanine included. Kept here is only the CDR3 DNA, which spans 42 bases and is read in frame from base 1. This chain is built from TRBV19 and TRBJ1-5, with TRBD1 perhaps the D gene, on 6 matching bases. Sequencing was performed on peripheral blood. The sequence was obtained from a woman aged 70-85 years with acute or convalescent COVID-19. The bases are TGTGCCACCTACGACAGGTATAGCAATCAGCCCCAGCATTTT. Translated, it reads CATYDRYSNQPQHF.